One sample yielded the 2 T cell receptor beta chains listed below, sequenced in a study of CD8 T cells in ankylosing spondylitis. TCRdb re-called the 5' RACE reads with MiXCR, one entry per CDR3 protein. The sample has about 240,000 distinct CDR3 sequences, 8.6% seen once. The source material was blood, either unsorted or a sorted T cell fraction (not recorded which). These receptors originate from a male donor with ankylosing spondylitis or in good health (not recorded which).

The sample holds many counts of this clonotype. The chain recombines TRBV18 with TRBJ1-3; no definite D call. The germline gives CDR1 KGHSH, CDR2 LQKENI. The CDR3 length is 15 residues. The ends were cut back, 3 bases at V and 4 bases at J, with 13 bases in the middle. This CDR3 is CASSPTTENGNTIYF. For the CDR3, the DNA is TGTGCCAGCTCACCGACCACAGAAAACGGAAACACCATATATTTT.

The rearrangement uses TRBV21-1 and TRBJ2-5; TRBD2, as called in the table, went unchecked against the DNA. TRBV21-1 is described as a pseudogene. The CDR3 extends over 17 amino acids. CDR3: CASSKVRLAGLKETQYF. The CDR3 nucleotides are TGTGCCAGCAGCAAAGTGAGACTAGCGGGTCTAAAAGAGACCCAGTACTTC.